The clone carrying this T cell receptor beta chain was recorded a few times. Its antigen is currently unknown. The entry originates in a study of identical twins. From the 5' RACE reads, TCRdb called clonotypes with MiXCR, one entry per CDR3 protein. The table lists around 690,000 distinct CDR3 sequences, 20% to 25% of them singletons. Broader study findings: Carriage of fewer insertions was seen in abundant cord blood beta clonotypes, whereas memory repertoires showed none.

Germline V gene lookup returns CDR1 DFQATT and CDR2 SNEGSKA (reference sequence). V lost 5 bases, J lost 5 bases, and 6 bases stayed unmatched. This CDR3 has 15 amino acids. These records were also assigned to another study, of T cells expressing NK-cell markers. That publication notes: In several experiments, sorting was restricted to alpha-beta TCR T cells by an anti-gamma-delta TCR antibody.

Source material: PBMCs. This sequence originates from a woman between 18 and 29 years old in good health. The rearrangement joins TRBV20-1 to TRBJ2-2; 12 bases are a match to TRBD2. This CDR3 reads CSALRTSGTTGELFF. For the CDR3, the DNA is TGCAGTGCTTTGAGGACTAGCGGGACAACCGGGGAGCTGTTTTTT.